A single T cell receptor (beta chain) is shown here with its context. Its antigen is undetermined. The entry originates in a study of neoadjuvant nivolumab and ipilimumab in lung cancer. At the level of the study: Patients got nivolumab 3 mg/kg on days 1, 15 and 29; combination added ipilimumab 1 mg/kg day 1.

Study-wide findings and caveats: TCR richness and clonality were higher in tumors than adjacent uninvolved lung. Pretherapy blood TCR richness correlated positively with resected tumor richness. From pretherapy to surgery, tumor richness and clonality rose with dual therapy.

Sequencing was performed with immunoSEQ multiplex PCR; in TCRdb, only in-frame clones are kept and a portion is missing. This table has 25,000 to 30,000 clones, about 80% appearing once. Trimming removed 0 bases from V and 1 base from J; junction bases left unmatched: 0. The CDR3 spans 16 residues. The genes are TRBV6-7 and TRBJ1-6; 7 nucleotides agree with TRBD1. TRBV6-7 counts as an open reading frame of uncertain function. The sample was tumor tissue, taken after neoadjuvant nivolumab, alone or with ipilimumab, at or shortly before surgery. The source of this sequence is an adult with non-small cell lung cancer. The chain's CDR3 is CASSYSRGSYNSPLHF. As DNA, the CDR3 is TGTGCCAGCAGTTACTCCAGGGGGTCCTATAATTCACCCCTCCACTTT.